These 31 T cell receptor beta chains originate from one sample sequenced in a study of T cell responses to AZD1222 COVID-19 vaccine. Sequencing used immunoSEQ multiplex PCR; TCRdb keeps in-frame clones, though not all of them. The sample records about 130,000 clones, just under 95% being singletons. Specimen: peripheral blood, collected 28 days after the second AZD1222 dose. These TCRs come from an adult who received the AZD1222 COVID-19 vaccine.

The chain has TRBV19 and TRBJ1-1; TRBD1 matches 9 bases. This CDR3 comprises 12 residues. Germline V CDR1 and CDR2: LNHDA, SQIVND (reference sequence). Trimming at V came to 10 bases and at J to 5 bases, leaving 5 bases not matched to a gene. The CDR3 DNA reads as TGTGCCACCGGGACAGGGTGGACTGAAGCTTTCTTT. The encoded protein is CATGTGWTEAFF. Filled out from reference TRBV19 and TRBJ1-1, the complete variable domain reads DGGITQSPKYLFRKEGQNVTLSCEQNLNHDAMYWYRQDPGQGLRLIYYSQIVNDFQKGDIAEGYSVSREKKESFPLTVTSAQKNPTAFYLCATGTGWTEAFFGQGTRLTVV.

This clone has a single count. J is TRBJ1-1 and V is TRBV11-2; 9 bases are shared with TRBD1. Looked up from germline, CDR1 is SGHAT and CDR2 is FQNNGV. V lost 6 bases and J lost 4; bases outside the gene matches: 6. CDR3 length: 14 residues. The CDR3 here is CASRTGTGITEAFF. The CDR3 DNA reads TGTGCCAGCAGGACCGGGACAGGGATCACTGAAGCTTTCTTT. The whole variable domain, remainder taken from reference TRBV11-2 and TRBJ1-1, is EAGVAQSPRYKIIEKRQSVAFWCNPISGHATLYWYQQILGQGPKLLIQFQNNGVVDDSQLPKDRFSAERLKGVDSTLKIQPAKLEDSAVYLCASRTGTGITEAFFGQGTRLTVV.

This clone has more than one count but fewer than ten. The genes are TRBV5-1 and TRBJ1-6; TRBD1 matches 9 bases. Germline assignment: CDR1 SGHRS and CDR2 YFSETQ. Unmatched junction bases numbered 8, after V lost 3 bases and J lost 10 bases. The CDR3 extends over 15 amino acids. The CDR3, as DNA: TGCGCCAGCAGCTACCTAGGACAGGGGTCCTCACCCCTCCACTTT. Translating it yields CASSYLGQGSSPLHF.

This chain joins TRBV7-2 and TRBJ1-4; 7 bases fit TRBD1. CDR1 is SGHTA and CDR2 is FQGNSA in the germline V gene. CDR3 size: 14 residues. V trimming: 0 bases; J trimming: 5 bases; junction bases outside the gene matches: 0. This chain's CDR3 is CASSLAGQNEKLFF. The CDR3 DNA reads as TGTGCCAGCAGCTTAGCGGGACAGAATGAAAAACTGTTTTTT.

The chain carries TRBV7-9 and TRBJ1-3; possible D gene TRBD1, 5 bases. Per germline, CDR1 SEHNR and CDR2 FQNEAQ (reference sequence). The CDR3 extends over 16 amino acids. V was cut by 2 bases and J by 0 bases, with 11 bases left in between. CDR3 sequence (DNA): TGTGCCAGCAGCTTATGGGGCACGAGCTCTGGAAACACCATATATTTT. It translates to CASSLWGTSSGNTIYF.

V gene TRBV7-8 combines with J gene TRBJ2-1; D unresolved. The CDR3 sequence is 12 residues long. V was shortened by 5 bases and J by 10 bases, with 12 bases between the two germline ends. The germline CDR1 and CDR2 sequences are SGHVS and FQNEAQ. The CDR3 loop reads CASSDSRGEQFF. CDR3 nucleotide sequence: TGTGCCAGCAGCGACTCTAGAGGCGAGCAGTTCTTC.

J is TRBJ1-1 and V is TRBV24-1, with TRBD1 matching over 7 bases. The V gene end was trimmed by 5 bases and the J gene end by 5 bases; junction bases not matched to a gene: 7. The CDR3 length is 14 residues. The germline gives CDR1 KGHDR, CDR2 SFDVKD. The DNA of the CDR3 is TGTGCCACCAGTGGGTCCAGGGGGGGAACTGAAGCTTTCTTT. This codes for CATSGSRGGTEAFF.

The chain couples TRBV19 to TRBJ2-7, with 8 bases that match TRBD1. The trim removed 4 bases at V and 0 bases at J, leaving 8 bases unmatched. This CDR3 is built from 16 residues. Germline CDR1 and CDR2: LNHDA and SQIVND (reference sequence). The CDR3 nucleotides read TGTGCCAGTAGTACCCCGGGACAGGCTAGCTCCTACGAGCAGTACTTC. Translation: CASSTPGQASSYEQYF.

This clone was seen just once. The chain links TRBV7-7 to TRBJ2-3; D may correspond to TRBD1 or TRBD2 (6 bases each). The V gene lost 1 base and the J gene lost 8 bases, with 10 bases spanning the gap. The CDR3 spans 13 residues. Germline V gives CDR1 SSHAT, CDR2 FNYEAQ (reference sequence). For the CDR3, the DNA is TGTGCCAGCAGCTTAGACAGGGAGGCTACGCAGTATTTT. Protein: CASSLDREATQYF.

The chain couples TRBV6-2 or TRBV6-3 to TRBJ2-2, with D possibly matching TRBD2 (6 bases). The CDR3 is 16 residues long. The V end was cut by 2 bases, the J end by 6 bases, with 16 bases between. Germline V gene sequence: CDR1 MNHEY, CDR2 SVGEGT. The CDR3 loop is CASSYLSGSLAGELFF. Written as DNA, the CDR3 is TGTGCCAGCAGTTACCTATCCGGGAGCCTGGCCGGGGAGCTGTTTTTT.

V usage is TRBV28 and J usage is TRBJ2-7; D is uncertain. CDR1 is MDHEN, CDR2 SYDVKM, per germline. This CDR3 comprises 12 residues. Trimming took 5 bases from V and 4 from J, leaving 9 bases between them. This CDR3 reads CASSRSGYEQYF. The CDR3 DNA reads as TGTGCCAGCAGTCGGAGTGGATACGAGCAGTACTTC. The entire variable domain, with the rest obtained from reference TRBV28 and TRBJ2-7, is as follows: DVKVTQSSRYLVKRTGEKVFLECVQDMDHENMFWYRQDPGLGLRLIYFSYDVKMKEKGDIPEGYSVSREKKERFSLILESASTNQTSMYLCASSRSGYEQYFGPGTRLTVT.

The chain uses TRBV6-6 and TRBJ1-6, with D hard to call. Germline assignment: CDR1 MNHNY and CDR2 SVGAGI (reference sequence). The CDR3 totals 17 residues. V was pared by 8 bases and J by 4 bases, with 21 bases between. As DNA, the CDR3 is TGTGCCAGCCGTGGATCCCGTCGAACATATTATAATTCACCCCTCCACTTT. This codes for CASRGSRRTYYNSPLHF.

This clone was observed a handful of times. This chain uses TRBV6-4 with TRBJ2-1, with D perhaps given as TRBD1 or TRBD2 (6 bases each). This CDR3 contains 14 residues. The V gene's germline CDR1 is MRHNA and CDR2 SNTAGT. With 4 bases removed from V and 6 bases from J, the gap between germline ends came to 13 bases. CDR3 sequence: CASSGGEGGNEQFF. CDR3 DNA: TGTGCCAGCAGTGGCGGGGAAGGGGGCAATGAGCAGTTCTTC.

V and J are TRBV30 and TRBJ1-5; 7 nucleotides align to TRBD1. Germline CDR1 reads GTSNPN; CDR2 reads SVGIG (reference sequence). The CDR3 is 15 amino acids. V dropped 4 bases and J dropped 3; count of bases not matched to a gene: 9. Written as DNA, the CDR3 is TGTGCCTGGATCAAGGGGGCTGGGGACAATCAGCCCCAGCATTTT. Its protein product is CAWIKGAGDNQPQHF.

This clone was recorded only once. The chain employs TRBV28 and TRBJ2-1, with TRBD1 identical over 7 bases. This CDR3 spans 15 amino acids. Germline CDR1 and CDR2: MDHEN and SYDVKM. V lost 2 bases and J lost 8; bases outside the gene matches: 9. Here the CDR3 DNA reads TGTGCCAGCAGTTTAGAAAGGGGGCTTGGTTATGAGCAGTTCTTC. The encoded protein is CASSLERGLGYEQFF.

The chain recombines TRBV28 with TRBJ2-2, with 11 bases identical to TRBD1. Germline V lookup: CDR1 MDHEN, CDR2 SYDVKM. Trimming cost V 0 bases and J 3 bases; bases outside gene matches: 3. The CDR3 spans 17 residues. In DNA, the CDR3 is TGTGCCAGCAGTTTATGGGGGACAGGGGGGCACACCGGGGAGCTGTTTTTT. Residues: CASSLWGTGGHTGELFF.

The rearrangement links TRBV28 to TRBJ2-7; TRBD2 is a possible D gene (5 bases). Germline V CDR1 and CDR2: MDHEN, SYDVKM. V lost 2 bases, J lost 9 bases, and 17 bases lay in between. There are 14 residues in the CDR3. The CDR3 loop reads CASSLGQVRAGQYF. CDR3 in DNA: TGTGCCAGCAGTTTAGGGCAGGTCCGGGCGGGGCAGTACTTC.

The chain combines TRBV9 with TRBJ2-6, with a tentative D call TRBD1 (5 bases). Germline CDR1 is SGDLS and CDR2 is YYNGEE. CDR3 length: 14 amino acids. V dropped 3 bases and J dropped 2 bases, with 6 bases sitting between them. CDR3 loop: CASSAGTGANVLTF. DNA for the CDR3: TGTGCCAGCAGCGCAGGGACTGGGGCCAACGTCCTGACTTTC.

The genes are TRBV14 and TRBJ1-2; no reliable D call. Germline V gives CDR1 SGHDN, CDR2 FVKESK. The CDR3 has 13 residues. Deletions cut 1 base from V and 8 bases from J, with 11 bases between. The CDR3 coding sequence is TGTGCCAGCAGCCAAGTGAGAAATGGAGGCTACACCTTC. Encoded protein: CASSQVRNGGYTF.

V and J are TRBV5-6 and TRBJ1-4; a weak D match, TRBD1 (6 bases). Germline values: CDR1 SGHDT, CDR2 YYEEEE. The CDR3 has 15 amino acids. Deletions cut 0 bases from V and 7 bases from J, with 13 bases between. The chain's CDR3 is CASSLDWGRGEKLFF. The CDR3 nucleotides read TGTGCCAGCAGCTTGGACTGGGGGCGAGGTGAAAAACTGTTTTTT.

This clone was seen just once. The chain links TRBV9 to TRBJ1-1; no definite D call. Trimming stripped 1 base from V and 4 bases from J, with 8 bases between. Germline CDR1 and CDR2: SGDLS and YYNGEE. The length of the CDR3 is 13 residues. CDR3 sequence: CASSVSTGTEAFF. CDR3 nucleotides: TGTGCCAGCAGCGTATCAACTGGCACTGAAGCTTTCTTT.

The chain recombines TRBV19 with TRBJ2-1; D call uncertain. This CDR3 has 15 residues. With 5 bases removed from V and 0 bases from J, the gap between germline ends came to 11 bases. Germline loops: CDR1 LNHDA, CDR2 SQIVND (reference sequence). The chain's CDR3 is CASSSGFGSYNEQFF. Written as DNA, the CDR3 is TGTGCCAGTAGTTCAGGATTCGGCTCCTACAATGAGCAGTTCTTC.

This clone has a single count. The CDR3 protein is CASSLQGPGTEAFF. CDR3 DNA sequence: TGTGCCAGCAGCTTACAGGGGCCAGGCACTGAAGCTTTCTTT. This chain links TRBV11-2 with TRBJ1-1; possibly TRBD1 for D (6 bases). Germline CDR1 SGHAT, CDR2 FQNNGV. CDR3 length: 14 residues. Deletions cut 2 bases from V and 4 bases from J, with 11 bases between.

This sequence joins TRBV29-1 and TRBJ1-2, with unresolved D. The length of the CDR3 is 11 residues. V lost 5 bases and J lost 4, with 8 bases in between. CDR1 is SQVTM, CDR2 ANQGSEA, per germline. The chain's CDR3 is CSVKDVYGYTF. Here the CDR3 DNA reads TGCAGCGTTAAGGACGTCTATGGCTACACCTTC.

The J gene is TRBJ2-2, the V gene TRBV30, with TRBD1 matching 9 bases. This CDR3 has 14 residues. Germline V gene sequence: CDR1 GTSNPN, CDR2 SVGIG (reference sequence). Trimming removed 5 bases from V and 4 bases from J; junction bases left unmatched: 5. CDR3 coding DNA: TGTGCCTGGCAGACAGGGGGTTCCACCGGGGAGCTGTTTTTT. Translation: CAWQTGGSTGELFF. Using reference TRBV30 and TRBJ2-2 for the parts outside the CDR3, the full variable domain is SQTIHQWPATLVQPVGSPLSLECTVEGTSNPNLYWYRQAAGRGLQLLFYSVGIGQISSEVPQNLSASRPQDRQFILSSKKLLLSDSGFYLCAWQTGGSTGELFFGEGSRLTVL.

The chain has TRBV2 and TRBJ2-2; D is unclear. The CDR3 runs 15 residues. Germline V gives CDR1 SNHLY, CDR2 FYNNEI. With 5 bases removed from V and 7 bases from J, the gap between germline ends came to 17 bases. In DNA, the CDR3 is TGTGCCAGCAGTTTTGGAGTAGATGGTGTCGGGGAGCTGTTTTTT. It codes for CASSFGVDGVGELFF.

This clone was picked up a small number of times. The V and J genes are TRBV7-2 and TRBJ1-3; 10 bases are shared with TRBD1. This CDR3 is built from 17 residues. Germline values: CDR1 SGHTA, CDR2 FQGNSA. The junction had 5 bases not matched to a gene; V was cut back by 1 base and J by 2 bases. The CDR3 sequence: CASSLGGQGITGNTIYF. DNA for the CDR3: TGTGCCAGCAGCTTAGGGGGACAGGGGATAACTGGAAACACCATATATTTT.

The J gene is TRBJ2-7, the V gene TRBV5-1, with D perhaps given as TRBD1 or TRBD2 (5 bases each). V lost 0 bases and J 3 bases, leaving 10 bases between the germline ends. Germline V lookup: CDR1 SGHRS, CDR2 YFSETQ. The CDR3 is 14 amino acids. Here the CDR3 reads CASSLGGMVYEQYF. CDR3 nucleotides: TGCGCCAGCAGCTTGGGGGGGATGGTCTACGAGCAGTACTTC.

The V gene is TRBV7-2, the J gene TRBJ1-3, with 7 bases identical to TRBD1. V gave up 1 base and J gave up 4 bases; unmatched junction bases: 7. Germline V gene lookup returns CDR1 SGHTA and CDR2 FQGNSA. This CDR3 spans 16 amino acids. CDR3 in amino acids: CASSLGGTGVGNTIYF. Here the CDR3 DNA reads TGTGCCAGCAGCTTAGGGGGCACAGGGGTAGGAAACACCATATATTTT. Complete variable domain (other parts from reference TRBV7-2 and TRBJ1-3): GAGVSQSPSNKVTEKGKDVELRCDPISGHTALYWYRQSLGQGLEFLIYFQGNSAPDKSGLPSDRFSAERTGGSVSTLTIQRTQQEDSAVYLCASSLGGTGVGNTIYFGEGSWLTVV.

The chain couples TRBV6-6 to TRBJ1-5; D possibly corresponds to TRBD1 (5 bases). The CDR3 is made up of 13 amino acids. Trimming took off 4 bases at V and 7 bases at J, with 11 bases between the two ends. CDR1 and CDR2 (germline): MNHNY, SVGAGI (reference sequence). The CDR3, as DNA: TGTGCCAGCAGTTCGGACATAGGCCAGCCCCAGCATTTT. This encodes CASSSDIGQPQHF.

The chain joins TRBV6-2 or TRBV6-3 to TRBJ1-4, with 8 bases that match TRBD1. Looked up from germline, CDR1 is MNHEY and CDR2 is SVGEGT. The CDR3 covers 15 residues. J was trimmed by 7 bases and V by 5 bases; bases with no gene match: 9. CDR3 in amino acids: CASSRPGQGGEKLFF. CDR3 DNA sequence: TGTGCCAGCAGTAGACCCGGACAGGGAGGTGAAAAACTGTTTTTT.